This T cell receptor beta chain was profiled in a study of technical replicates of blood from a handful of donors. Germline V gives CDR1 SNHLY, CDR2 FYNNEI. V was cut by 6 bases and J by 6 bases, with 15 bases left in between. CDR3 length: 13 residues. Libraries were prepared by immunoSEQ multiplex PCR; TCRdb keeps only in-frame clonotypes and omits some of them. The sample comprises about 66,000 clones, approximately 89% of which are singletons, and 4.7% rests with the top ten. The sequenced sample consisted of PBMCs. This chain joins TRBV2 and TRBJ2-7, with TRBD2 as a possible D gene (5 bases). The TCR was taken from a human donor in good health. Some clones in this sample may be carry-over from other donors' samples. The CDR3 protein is CASSGLSGLEQYF. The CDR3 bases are TGTGCCAGCAGCGGCCTCTCCGGACTCGAGCAGTACTTC.